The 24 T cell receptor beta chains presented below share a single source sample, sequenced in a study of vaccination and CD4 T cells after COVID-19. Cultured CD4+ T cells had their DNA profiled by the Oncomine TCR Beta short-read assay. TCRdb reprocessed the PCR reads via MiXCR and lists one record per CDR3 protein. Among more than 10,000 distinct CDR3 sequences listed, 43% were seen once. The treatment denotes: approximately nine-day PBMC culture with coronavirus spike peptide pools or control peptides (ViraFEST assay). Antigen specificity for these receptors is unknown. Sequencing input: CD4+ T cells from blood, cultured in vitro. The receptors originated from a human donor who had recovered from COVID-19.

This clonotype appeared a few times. Here the CDR3 DNA reads TGTGCCAGCAGTAACATGGGCAGGAACGGGCAGCCCCAGCATTTT. Its protein is CASSNMGRNGQPQHF. The rearrangement links TRBV12-3 or TRBV12-4 to TRBJ1-5; D unresolved. The CDR3 has 15 residues. The V gene lost 5 bases and the J gene lost 7 bases, with 18 bases spanning the gap.

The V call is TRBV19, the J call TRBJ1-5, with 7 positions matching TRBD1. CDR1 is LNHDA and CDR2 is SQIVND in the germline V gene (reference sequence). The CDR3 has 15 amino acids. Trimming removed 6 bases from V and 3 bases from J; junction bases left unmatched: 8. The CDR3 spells CASSPQGGPNQPQHF. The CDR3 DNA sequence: TGTGCCAGTAGCCCTCAGGGGGGGCCCAATCAGCCCCAGCATTTT.

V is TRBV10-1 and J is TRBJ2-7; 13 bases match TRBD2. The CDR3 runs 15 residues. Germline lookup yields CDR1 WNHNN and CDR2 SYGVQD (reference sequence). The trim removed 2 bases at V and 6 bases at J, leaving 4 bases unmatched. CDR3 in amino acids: CASSEGLAGAGEQYF. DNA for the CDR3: TGCGCCAGCAGTGAGGGACTAGCGGGGGCAGGCGAGCAGTACTTC.

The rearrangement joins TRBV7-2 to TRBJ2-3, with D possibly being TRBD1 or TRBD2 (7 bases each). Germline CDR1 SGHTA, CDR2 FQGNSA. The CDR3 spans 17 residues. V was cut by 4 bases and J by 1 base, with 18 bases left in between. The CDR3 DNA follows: TGTGCCAGCAGCTCCCAGACTAGCCAGGGGGGCACAGATACGCAGTATTTT. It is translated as CASSSQTSQGGTDTQYF.

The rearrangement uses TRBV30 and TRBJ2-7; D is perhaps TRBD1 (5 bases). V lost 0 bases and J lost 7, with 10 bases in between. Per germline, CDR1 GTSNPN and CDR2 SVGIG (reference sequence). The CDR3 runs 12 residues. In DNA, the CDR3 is TGTGCCTGGAGTGTACAGGCTGGGGAGCAGTACTTC. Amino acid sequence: CAWSVQAGEQYF.

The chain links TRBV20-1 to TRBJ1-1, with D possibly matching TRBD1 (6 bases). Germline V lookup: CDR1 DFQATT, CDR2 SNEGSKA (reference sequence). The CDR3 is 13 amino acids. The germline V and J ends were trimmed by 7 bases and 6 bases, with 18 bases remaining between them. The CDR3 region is CSVNTGLEPEAFF. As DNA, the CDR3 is TGCAGTGTTAATACAGGGTTGGAGCCTGAAGCTTTCTTT.

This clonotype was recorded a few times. The CDR3 spells CASSLTGDEQYF. DNA for the CDR3: TGTGCCAGCAGCCTGACAGGCGACGAGCAGTACTTC. The chain is built from TRBV6-1 and TRBJ2-7; perhaps TRBD1 as D (6 bases). This CDR3 is 12 amino acids long. The V and J ends lost 6 bases and 5 bases respectively, with 11 bases between them. Germline CDR1 and CDR2: MNHNS and SASEGT.

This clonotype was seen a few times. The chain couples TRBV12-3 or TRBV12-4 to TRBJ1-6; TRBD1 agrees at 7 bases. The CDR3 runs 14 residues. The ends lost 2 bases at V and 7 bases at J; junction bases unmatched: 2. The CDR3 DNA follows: TGTGCCAGCAGTTTAAGGGGGCTAAATTCACCCCTCCACTTT. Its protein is CASSLRGLNSPLHF.

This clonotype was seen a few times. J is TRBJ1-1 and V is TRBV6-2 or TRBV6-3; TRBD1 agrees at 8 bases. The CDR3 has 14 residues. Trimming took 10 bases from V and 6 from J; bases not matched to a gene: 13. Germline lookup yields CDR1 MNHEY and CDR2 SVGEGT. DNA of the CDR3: TGTGCCACTGCAGGGGGCGCGGGCGTGGCTGAAGCTTTCTTT. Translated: CATAGGAGVAEAFF.

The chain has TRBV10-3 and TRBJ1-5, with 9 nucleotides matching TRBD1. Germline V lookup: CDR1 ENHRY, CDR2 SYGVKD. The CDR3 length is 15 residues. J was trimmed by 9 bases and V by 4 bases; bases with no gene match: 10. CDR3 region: CAISGTGETVPPQHF. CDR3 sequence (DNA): TGTGCCATCAGTGGGACAGGGGAGACGGTGCCGCCCCAGCATTTT.

The CDR3 bases are TGTGCCAGCCAAGTCGCCCGGGGCGAATCACCCCTCCACTTT. Its protein is CASQVARGESPLHF. The chain employs TRBV6-1 and TRBJ1-6, with D possibly matching TRBD1 (5 bases). The length of the CDR3 is 14 residues. CDR1 MNHNS and CDR2 SASEGT come from the germline V gene. V was pared by 8 bases and J by 10 bases, with 18 bases between.

The CDR3 loop reads CASSPYGLNTEAFF. DNA for the CDR3: TGCGCCAGCAGCCCCTACGGACTGAACACTGAAGCTTTCTTT. This chain connects TRBV4-1 to TRBJ1-1; D gene ambiguous. Germline CDR1 MGHRA, CDR2 YSYEKL. The ends were cut back, 4 bases at V and 0 bases at J, with 9 bases in the middle. The CDR3 consists of 14 residues.

CDR3 DNA: TGTGCCTGGAGTGGACAGACTAATCAGCCCCAGCATTTT. This codes for CAWSGQTNQPQHF. The V call is TRBV30, the J call TRBJ1-5, with D perhaps matching TRBD1 (5 bases). V gave up 1 base and J gave up 4 bases, with 8 bases separating them. CDR3 size: 13 residues. Germline CDR1 GTSNPN, CDR2 SVGIG (reference sequence).

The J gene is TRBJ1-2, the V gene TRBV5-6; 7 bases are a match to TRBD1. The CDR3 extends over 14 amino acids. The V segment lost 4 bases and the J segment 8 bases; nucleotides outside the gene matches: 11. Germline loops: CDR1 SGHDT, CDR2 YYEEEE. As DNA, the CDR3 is TGTGCCAGCAGCGGGGGACAGAGGATAGGGGGCTACACCTTC. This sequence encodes CASSGGQRIGGYTF. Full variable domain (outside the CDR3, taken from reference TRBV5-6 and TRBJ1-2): DAGVTQSPTHLIKTRGQQVTLRCSPKSGHDTVSWYQQALGQGPQFIFQYYEEEERQRGNFPDRFSGHQFPNYSSELNVNALLLGDSALYLCASSGGQRIGGYTFGSGTRLTVV.

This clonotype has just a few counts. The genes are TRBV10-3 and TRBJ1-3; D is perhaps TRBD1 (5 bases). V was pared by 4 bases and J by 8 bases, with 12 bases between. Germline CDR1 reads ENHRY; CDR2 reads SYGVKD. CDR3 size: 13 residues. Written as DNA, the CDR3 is TGTGCCATCAGTGGTGTTCAGGGACACACCATATATTTT. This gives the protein CAISGVQGHTIYF.

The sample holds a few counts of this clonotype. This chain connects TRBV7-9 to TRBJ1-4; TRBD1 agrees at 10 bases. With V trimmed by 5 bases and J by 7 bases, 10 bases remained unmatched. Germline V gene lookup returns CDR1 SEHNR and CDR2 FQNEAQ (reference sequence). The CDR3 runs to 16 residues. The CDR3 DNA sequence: TGTGCCAGCAGCCCTGGACAGGGGGTGACCAGTGAAAAACTGTTTTTT. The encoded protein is CASSPGQGVTSEKLFF.

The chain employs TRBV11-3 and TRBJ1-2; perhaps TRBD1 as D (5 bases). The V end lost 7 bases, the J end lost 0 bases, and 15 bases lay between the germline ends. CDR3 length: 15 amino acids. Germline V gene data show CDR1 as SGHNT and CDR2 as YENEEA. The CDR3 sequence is CASTPGGGANYGYTF. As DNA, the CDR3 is TGTGCCAGCACCCCGGGGGGGGGAGCTAACTATGGCTACACCTTC.

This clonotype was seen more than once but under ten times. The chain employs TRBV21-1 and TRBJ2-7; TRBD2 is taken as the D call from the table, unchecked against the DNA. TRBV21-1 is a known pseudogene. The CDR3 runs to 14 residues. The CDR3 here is CASSKGRDFYEQYF. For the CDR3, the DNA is TGTGCCAGCAGCAAGGGGAGGGATTTCTACGAGCAGTACTTC.

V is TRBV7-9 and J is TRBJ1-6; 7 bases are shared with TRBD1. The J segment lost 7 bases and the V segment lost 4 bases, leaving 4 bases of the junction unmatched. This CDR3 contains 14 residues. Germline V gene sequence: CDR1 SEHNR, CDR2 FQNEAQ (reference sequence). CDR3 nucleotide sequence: TGTGCCAGCAGCTCCCAGGGACAGAATTCACCCCTCCACTTT. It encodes CASSSQGQNSPLHF.

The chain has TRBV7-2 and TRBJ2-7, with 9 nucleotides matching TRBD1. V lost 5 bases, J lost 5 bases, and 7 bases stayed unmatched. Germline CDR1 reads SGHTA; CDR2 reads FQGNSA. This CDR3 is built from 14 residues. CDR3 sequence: CASSLTGGNDEQYF. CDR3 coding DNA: TGTGCCAGCAGCCTTACAGGGGGCAACGACGAGCAGTACTTC.

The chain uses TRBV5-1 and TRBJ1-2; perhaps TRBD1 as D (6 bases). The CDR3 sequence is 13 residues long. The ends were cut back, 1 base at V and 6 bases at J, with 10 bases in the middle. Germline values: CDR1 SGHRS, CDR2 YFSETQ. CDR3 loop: CASSLNNRDGYTF. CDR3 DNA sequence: TGCGCCAGCAGCTTGAATAACAGGGATGGCTACACCTTC.

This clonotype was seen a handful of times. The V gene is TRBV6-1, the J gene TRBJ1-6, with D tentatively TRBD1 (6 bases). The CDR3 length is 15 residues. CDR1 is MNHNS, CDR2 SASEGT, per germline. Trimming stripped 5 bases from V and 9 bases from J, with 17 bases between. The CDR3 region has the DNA TGTGCCAGCAGTCCGCAAGGGGGGTCGGGTTCACCCCTCCACTTT. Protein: CASSPQGGSGSPLHF.

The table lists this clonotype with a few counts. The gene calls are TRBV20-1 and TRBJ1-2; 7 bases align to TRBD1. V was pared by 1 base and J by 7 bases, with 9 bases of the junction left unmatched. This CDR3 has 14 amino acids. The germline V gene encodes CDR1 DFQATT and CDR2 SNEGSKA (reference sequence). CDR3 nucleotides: TGCAGTGCTAGAGGGTCAGAACAGGGGAGTGGCTACACCTTC. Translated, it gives CSARGSEQGSGYTF.

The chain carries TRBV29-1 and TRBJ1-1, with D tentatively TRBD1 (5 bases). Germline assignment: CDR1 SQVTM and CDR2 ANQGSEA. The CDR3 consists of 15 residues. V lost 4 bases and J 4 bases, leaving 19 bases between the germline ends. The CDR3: CSVGRIIGGGTEAFF. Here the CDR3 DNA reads TGCAGCGTTGGACGGATAATTGGTGGGGGCACTGAAGCTTTCTTT.